This T cell receptor (beta chain) stems from a study of shared clonotypes between healthy human individuals. Study-level findings and limits: Generally, estimated richness proved larger in naive subsets than it did in memory subsets. When naive CD4 clonotypes were compared across a few donors, approximately 5% were shared. Genetic and exposure-history diversity was limited by the small donor number.

Data came from immunoSEQ multiplex PCR; TCRdb stores just in-frame clones and leaves some out. The sample yields 2,500,000 or so clones, roughly 93% seen once. The CDR3 loop spans 15 amino acids. Germline V CDR1 and CDR2: SGHTA, FQGNSA. The V end lost 0 bases, the J end lost 3 bases, and 11 bases lay between the germline ends. In regard to this clone: As yet, its antigen is unknown.

Negatively enriched CD4+ T cells were divided by CD45RA into naive and memory. The source of this sequence is a man aged 18 to 29 in good health. Some clones in this sample may be carry-over from other donors' samples. The V gene is TRBV7-2, the J gene TRBJ1-2; possible D gene TRBD1, 6 bases. The sequenced sample was naive CD4+ T cells from PBMCs. As to subset: CD45RA+ positively selected. The CDR3, as DNA: TGTGCCAGCAGCTTAGCGAAGGGGGAGTACTATGGCTACACCTTC. It yields the protein CASSLAKGEYYGYTF. Looking up the rest from reference TRBV7-2 and TRBJ1-2 gives the full variable domain: GAGVSQSPSNKVTEKGKDVELRCDPISGHTALYWYRQSLGQGLEFLIYFQGNSAPDKSGLPSDRFSAERTGGSVSTLTIQRTQQEDSAVYLCASSLAKGEYYGYTFGSGTRLTVV.